The rows below give T cell receptor beta chains drawn from one sample of a study of cytomegalovirus exposure and HLA in healthy donors. The table came from immunoSEQ multiplex PCR; TCRdb's copy has only in-frame clones and leaves some out. In the table there are approximately 150,000 clones, about two thirds of which are singletons. Sequencing was done on a sample of PBMCs. The receptors shown here come from a man in his 60s in good health and CMV-seronegative. CDR3s include the opening cysteine and the closing phenylalanine or tryptophan.

V	J	CDR3
TRBV18	TRBJ2-1	CASSPWTSGRTYNEQFF
TRBV4-1	TRBJ2-6	CASSPRGSGANVLTF
TRBV28	TRBJ2-1	CASSPIGQERWGNEQFF
TRBV19	TRBJ1-5	CAISRTGVGQPQHF
TRBV11-3	TRBJ2-5	CASSLGFLGETQYF
TRBV18	TRBJ1-3	CASSPISRVAGNTIYF
TRBV29-1	TRBJ2-5	CSVTELIQETQYF
TRBV5-8	TRBJ2-3	CASSPLTGRTDTQYF
TRBV9	TRBJ2-5	CASSEQGLETQYF
TRBV5-1	TRBJ2-2	CASALAGGTLTGELFF
TRBV29-1	TRBJ2-1	CSVRPDKPDEQFF
TRBV27	TRBJ2-2	CASSLWGQGITGELFF
TRBV5-1	TRBJ2-2	CASSLDGANTGELFF
TRBV13	TRBJ2-7	CASSFLGGNEQYF
TRBV7-8	TRBJ1-1	CASSSRTGPMNTEAFF
TRBV11-3	TRBJ2-1	CASSRGPGQGSNEQFF
TRBV15	TRBJ2-1	CATSRARYYNEQFF
TRBV4-3	TRBJ2-3	CASSQEHNGSPNTQYF
TRBV9	TRBJ1-1	CASSVYSGVTTEAFF
TRBV28	TRBJ2-1	CASSTPSGEPYNEQFF
TRBV5-1	TRBJ1-1	CASSLASEIKRIPNTEAFF
TRBV5-6	TRBJ1-6	CASSFLDRDNSPLHF
TRBV6-6	TRBJ1-5	CASSYLLGTRNQPQHF
TRBV5-1	TRBJ1-1	CASSLGSEGWGTEAFF
TRBV5-3	TRBJ1-4	CARSLIQGEKLFF
TRBV7-8	TRBJ2-5	CASSARDYQETQYF
TRBV28	TRBJ1-5	CASSPFLQGSEEAQHF
TRBV11-3	TRBJ1-1	CASSLAALVGPTLGTEAFF
TRBV6-5	TRBJ2-2	CASTRPSGIAGELFF
TRBV7-9	TRBJ1-5	CASTSYAGSLGNQPQHF
TRBV30	TRBJ1-1	CAWSDRGIRAFF
TRBV19	TRBJ1-1	CASSIVTGGGLTEAFF
TRBV27	TRBJ2-1	CASSLWLASPGNEQFF
TRBV11-2	TRBJ2-5	CASSHLAGGQETQYF
TRBV30	TRBJ1-2	CAWTQALGGYTF
TRBV27	TRBJ2-7	CASSSVLTGGYEQYF
TRBV25-1	TRBJ2-7	CASSPYGRGQGSPREQYF
TRBV6-6	TRBJ1-5	CASSYSGGSSNQPQHF
TRBV27	TRBJ2-2	CASSSWTGGLTGELFF
TRBV5-1	TRBJ1-1	CASSLSGLNTEAFF
TRBV9	TRBJ2-1	CASSVSLYNEQFF
TRBV2	TRBJ1-2	CASTISRDRGRSGYTF
TRBV2	TRBJ1-1	CASSARGQVGTEAFF
TRBV7-9	TRBJ2-7	CASSPQLEGEQYF
TRBV5-4	TRBJ1-3	CASSLGGRNRGNTIYF
TRBV6-5	TRBJ2-7	CASSYVLAGAYEQYF